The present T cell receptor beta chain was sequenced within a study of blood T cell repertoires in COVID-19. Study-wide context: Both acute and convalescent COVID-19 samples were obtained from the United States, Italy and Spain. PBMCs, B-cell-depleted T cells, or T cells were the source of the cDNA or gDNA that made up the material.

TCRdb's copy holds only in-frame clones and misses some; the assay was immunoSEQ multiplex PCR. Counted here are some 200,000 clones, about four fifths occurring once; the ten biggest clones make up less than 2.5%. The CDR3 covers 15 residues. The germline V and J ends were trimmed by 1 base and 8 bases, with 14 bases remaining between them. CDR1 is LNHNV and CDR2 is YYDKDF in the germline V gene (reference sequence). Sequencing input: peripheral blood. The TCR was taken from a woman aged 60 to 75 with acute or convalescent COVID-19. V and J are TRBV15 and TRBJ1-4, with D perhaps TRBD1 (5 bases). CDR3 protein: CATSRVWGAGEKLFF. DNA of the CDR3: TGTGCCACCAGCAGAGTGTGGGGCGCCGGCGAAAAACTGTTTTTT.